These T cell receptor beta chains were read from a single sample in a study of shared clonotypes between healthy human individuals. The data were produced by immunoSEQ multiplex PCR, yet TCRdb's version contains in-frame clones alone and is incomplete. This table has 1,500,000 or so clones, less than 99% appearing once. Sequenced: naive CD4+ T cells sorted from blood. The receptor set was obtained from a man in his thirties or forties in good health. Each CDR3 is given with its conserved first and last residue. The D gene is left open where the match is weak. The size of a clone is reported for some rows only, either as once, few or many, or as a class for expanded clones.

CDR3nt: TGTGCCAGCAGTTCACAGGTGGGGGGTAATGAAAAACTGTTTTTT; CDR3aa: CASSSQVGGNEKLFF; v_gene: TRBV6-6; abundance: NA; d_gene: NA; j_gene: TRBJ1-4
CDR3nt: TGTGCCAGCAGCCAAGGTTTACAGGGTTGGAACACTGAAGCTTTCTTT; CDR3aa: CASSQGLQGWNTEAFF; v_gene: TRBV4-2; abundance: NA; d_gene: NA; j_gene: TRBJ1-1
CDR3nt: TGTGCCTCCCAGGGGGCGGTTAGCGGAACCTACGAGCAGTACTTC; CDR3aa: CASQGAVSGTYEQYF; v_gene: TRBV6-6; abundance: NA; d_gene: TRBD1; j_gene: TRBJ2-7
CDR3nt: TGTGCCAGCAGTCCTCCTGGGGCTATCGAGCAGTACTTC; CDR3aa: CASSPPGAIEQYF; v_gene: TRBV11-3; abundance: NA; d_gene: NA; j_gene: TRBJ2-7
CDR3nt: TGCGCCACCGGCCTGGTCCAAGAGACCCAGTACTTC; CDR3aa: CATGLVQETQYF; v_gene: TRBV10-2; abundance: NA; d_gene: NA; j_gene: TRBJ2-5
CDR3nt: TGTGCCAGCAGTGAATCCAGGGGGCCCTACAATGAGCAGTTCTTC; CDR3aa: CASSESRGPYNEQFF; v_gene: TRBV2; abundance: NA; d_gene: TRBD1; j_gene: TRBJ2-1
CDR3nt: TGTGCCAGCAGCGTGTCCACAGATACGCAGTATTTT; CDR3aa: CASSVSTDTQYF; v_gene: TRBV9; abundance: NA; d_gene: NA; j_gene: TRBJ2-3
CDR3nt: TGTGCCAGCAGCCGGCTAGCGGGGGGAGGCGACGAGCAGTACTTC; CDR3aa: CASSRLAGGGDEQYF; v_gene: TRBV14; abundance: NA; d_gene: TRBD2; j_gene: TRBJ2-7
CDR3nt: TGTGCCACCGCAGGGGGTGGGGGAGTAGACCCCTACGAGCAGTACTTC; CDR3aa: CATAGGGGVDPYEQYF; v_gene: TRBV18; abundance: NA; d_gene: TRBD1; j_gene: TRBJ2-7
CDR3nt: TGTGCCAGCAGTGGACTGGGCAATGAGCAGTTCTTC; CDR3aa: CASSGLGNEQFF; v_gene: TRBV2; abundance: NA; d_gene: NA; j_gene: TRBJ2-1
CDR3nt: TGCAGCGTTGGGTTCGCCGGGGAGCTGTTTTTT; CDR3aa: CSVGFAGELFF; v_gene: TRBV29-1; abundance: once; d_gene: NA; j_gene: TRBJ2-2
CDR3nt: TGTGCCAGCAGCTTTCCGGGCCTTACAGATACGCAGTATTTT; CDR3aa: CASSFPGLTDTQYF; v_gene: TRBV28; abundance: once; d_gene: NA; j_gene: TRBJ2-3
CDR3nt: TGTGCCAGCAGCTTAGAGGGGCGCAACGAGCAGTACTTC; CDR3aa: CASSLEGRNEQYF; v_gene: TRBV7-9; abundance: NA; d_gene: NA; j_gene: TRBJ2-7
CDR3nt: TGTGCCAGCAGTTACGGACCTTCCCGGGGGGACGAGCAGTACTTC; CDR3aa: CASSYGPSRGDEQYF; v_gene: TRBV6-6; abundance: once; d_gene: TRBD2; j_gene: TRBJ2-7
CDR3nt: TGCGCCAGCACACCTAGCACCAACTCCTACGAGCAGTACTTC; CDR3aa: CASTPSTNSYEQYF; v_gene: TRBV10-2; abundance: once; d_gene: NA; j_gene: TRBJ2-7
CDR3nt: TGTGCCAGCAGCTTAGGCTTGGCAAGAGACGAGCAGTACTTC; CDR3aa: CASSLGLARDEQYF; v_gene: TRBV7-6; abundance: NA; d_gene: NA; j_gene: TRBJ2-7
CDR3nt: TGTGCCAGCAGCTTAGAGCAAAGGGGTTTCACCTTC; CDR3aa: CASSLEQRGFTF; v_gene: TRBV11-2; abundance: NA; d_gene: NA; j_gene: TRBJ1-2
CDR3nt: TGTGCCAGCAATACCTTAAGGACTAGCGGGAGGGCCGAAGACACCGGGGAGCTGTTTTTT; CDR3aa: CASNTLRTSGRAEDTGELFF; v_gene: TRBV28; abundance: NA; d_gene: TRBD2; j_gene: TRBJ2-2
CDR3nt: TGTGCCAGCAACCCCCTAGCGGGAGGAGAGACCCAGTACTTC; CDR3aa: CASNPLAGGETQYF; v_gene: TRBV2; abundance: NA; d_gene: TRBD2; j_gene: TRBJ2-5
CDR3nt: TGCGCCAGCAGTGAGTCCGGAATCTTCGAATACGAGCAGTACTTC; CDR3aa: CASSESGIFEYEQYF; v_gene: TRBV10-1; abundance: NA; d_gene: NA; j_gene: TRBJ2-7
CDR3nt: TGTGCCAGCAGCTTCCGCCCGACTAGCGGGAGTCTCTCCGGGGAGCTGTTTTTT; CDR3aa: CASSFRPTSGSLSGELFF; v_gene: TRBV5-6; abundance: NA; d_gene: TRBD2; j_gene: TRBJ2-2
CDR3nt: TGCAGCGTTGGAGGAAGGGGCGAGGAAAAACTGTTTTTT; CDR3aa: CSVGGRGEEKLFF; v_gene: TRBV29-1; abundance: NA; d_gene: NA; j_gene: TRBJ1-4
CDR3nt: TGTGCCAGCAGCGTAGGTGGCGGGACAGACAATGAGCAGTTCTTC; CDR3aa: CASSVGGGTDNEQFF; v_gene: TRBV9; abundance: once; d_gene: NA; j_gene: TRBJ2-1
CDR3nt: TGTGCCAGCAGTTTAAGGACAGGGACTCATCAGCCCCAGCATTTT; CDR3aa: CASSLRTGTHQPQHF; v_gene: TRBV28; abundance: NA; d_gene: TRBD1; j_gene: TRBJ1-5
CDR3nt: TGTGCCAGCAGTTCGCTCAGGGGGACTAATGAAAAACTGTTTTTT; CDR3aa: CASSSLRGTNEKLFF; v_gene: TRBV11-2; abundance: NA; d_gene: TRBD1; j_gene: TRBJ1-4
CDR3nt: TGTGCCAGCAGCGCCCGGGAGTCCACAGATACGCAGTATTTT; CDR3aa: CASSARESTDTQYF; v_gene: TRBV9; abundance: NA; d_gene: NA; j_gene: TRBJ2-3
CDR3nt: TGTGCCAGCAGCCGCCGACTAGCGGGAGGGATGGGAGAGACCCAGTACTTC; CDR3aa: CASSRRLAGGMGETQYF; v_gene: TRBV27; abundance: NA; d_gene: TRBD2; j_gene: TRBJ2-5
CDR3nt: TGTGCCAGCAGCCTAGATCCGCCTCCGACAGATACGCAGTATTTT; CDR3aa: CASSLDPPPTDTQYF; v_gene: TRBV5-4; abundance: NA; d_gene: NA; j_gene: TRBJ2-3
CDR3nt: TGTGCCAGCAGGAAAGGAGCGGGAGGCTCCTACGAGCAGTACTTC; CDR3aa: CASRKGAGGSYEQYF; v_gene: TRBV27; abundance: once; d_gene: TRBD2; j_gene: TRBJ2-7
CDR3nt: TGTGCCAGCAGATACGATTTGGGCGCAGCGGATGGCTACACCTTC; CDR3aa: CASRYDLGAADGYTF; v_gene: TRBV7-8; abundance: NA; d_gene: NA; j_gene: TRBJ1-2
CDR3nt: TGTGCCAGCAGCCCTCAGGGGGCTGGCACTGAAGCTTTCTTT; CDR3aa: CASSPQGAGTEAFF; v_gene: TRBV7-9; abundance: NA; d_gene: TRBD1; j_gene: TRBJ1-1
CDR3nt: TGTGCCATCAGTGAAGGGTTGTACGAGACCCAGTACTTC; CDR3aa: CAISEGLYETQYF; v_gene: TRBV10-3; abundance: NA; d_gene: NA; j_gene: TRBJ2-5
CDR3nt: TGTGCCAGCAGGGGAGGTTATTTGTATCAGCCCCAGCATTTT; CDR3aa: CASRGGYLYQPQHF; v_gene: TRBV2; abundance: NA; d_gene: NA; j_gene: TRBJ1-5
CDR3nt: TGTGCCAGCAGCCTTCTTTCGGACGCTGAAGCCAAAAACATTCAGTACTTC; CDR3aa: CASSLLSDAEAKNIQYF; v_gene: TRBV4-2; abundance: NA; d_gene: NA; j_gene: TRBJ2-4
CDR3nt: TGCAGCGTTGTAGGGACAGTTCACTCTGGAAACACCATATATTTT; CDR3aa: CSVVGTVHSGNTIYF; v_gene: TRBV29-1; abundance: NA; d_gene: TRBD1; j_gene: TRBJ1-3
CDR3nt: TGTGCCAGCAGCCGGACAGGGGGTTCCTACGAGCAGTACTTC; CDR3aa: CASSRTGGSYEQYF; v_gene: TRBV11-1; abundance: NA; d_gene: TRBD1; j_gene: TRBJ2-7
CDR3nt: TGCGCCAGCAGCTTGGGACTAGCGGGAGTGGGAACAGATACGCAGTATTTT; CDR3aa: CASSLGLAGVGTDTQYF; v_gene: TRBV5-1; abundance: NA; d_gene: TRBD2; j_gene: TRBJ2-3
CDR3nt: TGTGCAAGTCGCTTGGAAACGGGACAGGGGGCGTTTGGTGAGCAGTTCTTC; CDR3aa: CASRLETGQGAFGEQFF; v_gene: TRBV12-2; abundance: NA; d_gene: NA; j_gene: TRBJ2-1
CDR3nt: TGTGCCAGCAGCTCGATAGGACAGGATAGGACTGGAAACACCATATATTTT; CDR3aa: CASSSIGQDRTGNTIYF; v_gene: TRBV5-6; abundance: NA; d_gene: TRBD1; j_gene: TRBJ1-3
CDR3nt: TGTGCCAGCAGCTTTTCAGGCGGCCTTGCCTACGAGCAGTACTTC; CDR3aa: CASSFSGGLAYEQYF; v_gene: TRBV5-4; abundance: NA; d_gene: NA; j_gene: TRBJ2-7
CDR3nt: TGTGCCAGAATTCAAAACCTCAGGGGGCAGTTTCAAGAGACCCAGTACTTC; CDR3aa: CARIQNLRGQFQETQYF; v_gene: TRBV7-5; abundance: NA; d_gene: NA; j_gene: TRBJ2-5
CDR3nt: TGTGCCAGCAGTGACGGCCCGGTAGATACGCAGTATTTT; CDR3aa: CASSDGPVDTQYF; v_gene: TRBV6-4; abundance: NA; d_gene: NA; j_gene: TRBJ2-3
CDR3nt: TGTGCCAGTAGTAACTCAGGAGAGACCCAGTACTTC; CDR3aa: CASSNSGETQYF; v_gene: TRBV19; abundance: NA; d_gene: NA; j_gene: TRBJ2-5
CDR3nt: TGTGCCAGCAGCTTGACTCGTAGTGGGGACCGGGGGACAGATACGCAGTATTTT; CDR3aa: CASSLTRSGDRGTDTQYF; v_gene: TRBV5-4; abundance: once; d_gene: NA; j_gene: TRBJ2-3
CDR3nt: TGTGCCAGCAGAAACAATCAGCCCCAGCATTTT; CDR3aa: CASRNNQPQHF; v_gene: TRBV28; abundance: NA; d_gene: NA; j_gene: TRBJ1-5
CDR3nt: TGTGCCAGTAGTAAAAGAATCCGGGACCGACCCAATGAGCAGTTCTTC; CDR3aa: CASSKRIRDRPNEQFF; v_gene: TRBV19; abundance: NA; d_gene: NA; j_gene: TRBJ2-1
CDR3nt: TGTGCCAGCAGCCCCTCCTCAGGGGTGACCTACGAGCAGTACTTC; CDR3aa: CASSPSSGVTYEQYF; v_gene: TRBV9; abundance: once; d_gene: NA; j_gene: TRBJ2-7
CDR3nt: TGTGCCAGCCGGGGGGGCAGGGGCGGCTATGGCTACACCTTC; CDR3aa: CASRGGRGGYGYTF; v_gene: TRBV2; abundance: NA; d_gene: NA; j_gene: TRBJ1-2
CDR3nt: TGTGCCATCAGTGAGTCGGGTACTGTGGATATGCAGTTCTTC; CDR3aa: CAISESGTVDMQFF; v_gene: TRBV10-3; abundance: NA; d_gene: NA; j_gene: TRBJ2-1
CDR3nt: TGCGCCAGCAGCCCCGGCGGCCAGGTCAGGGTTTACACCTTC; CDR3aa: CASSPGGQVRVYTF; v_gene: TRBV5-1; abundance: NA; d_gene: NA; j_gene: TRBJ1-2
CDR3nt: TGTGCCAGCAGCCCTGACAGGGTTGGCAACGTCCTGACTTTC; CDR3aa: CASSPDRVGNVLTF; v_gene: TRBV2; abundance: once; d_gene: TRBD1; j_gene: TRBJ2-6
CDR3nt: TGTGCCAGCAGCCGCGACAGCTATGGCTACACCTTC; CDR3aa: CASSRDSYGYTF; v_gene: TRBV7-2; abundance: few; d_gene: NA; j_gene: TRBJ1-2
CDR3nt: TGTGCCAGCAGTTTCCCGTCCTTGGGCGAGCAGTACTTC; CDR3aa: CASSFPSLGEQYF; v_gene: TRBV28; abundance: NA; d_gene: NA; j_gene: TRBJ2-7
CDR3nt: TGTGCCAGCAGCCAAGACTCGGGGGCTAGGGAAAAACTGTTTTTT; CDR3aa: CASSQDSGAREKLFF; v_gene: TRBV7-2; abundance: NA; d_gene: NA; j_gene: TRBJ1-4